These 5 T cell receptor beta chains were sequenced from one sample in a study of multiple sclerosis patients with progressive multifocal leukoencephalopathy. The time point is: 12 to 13 months of natalizumab therapy. TCRdb's copy holds only in-frame clones and misses some; the assay was immunoSEQ multiplex PCR. The table lists 20,000 to 30,000 clones, 91% of them singletons, with around 2% in the top ten. Sequenced material: PBMCs, taken from a patient treated with natalizumab. The receptors here all came from a man under 40 with multiple sclerosis.

The rearrangement joins TRBV20-1 to TRBJ1-4; D call uncertain. Germline-derived CDR1 and CDR2 are DFQATT and SNEGSKA (reference sequence). The CDR3 loop spans 11 amino acids. Trimming took 0 bases from V and 8 from J, leaving 4 bases between them. CDR3 nucleotides: TGCAGTGCTAGAGATCCAGAAAAACTGTTTTTT. Its protein is CSARDPEKLFF.

The chain combines TRBV7-6 with TRBJ2-5; D is undetermined. CDR1 SGHVS and CDR2 FNYEAQ come from the germline V gene. The CDR3 contains 14 residues. V shed 0 bases and J shed 4 bases, with 9 bases lying between them. CDR3 sequence reads: CASSLAWESETQYF. The CDR3 nucleotides are TGTGCCAGCAGCTTAGCTTGGGAATCAGAGACCCAGTACTTC.

The chain uses TRBV7-6 and TRBJ1-5; D is perhaps TRBD1 (5 bases). The CDR3 extends over 15 amino acids. Germline lookup yields CDR1 SGHVS and CDR2 FNYEAQ. Trimming took 2 bases from V and 1 from J, leaving 9 bases between them. CDR3 sequence: CASSLSPGSNQPQHF. The CDR3, as DNA: TGTGCCAGCAGCTTATCCCCAGGGAGCAATCAGCCCCAGCATTTT.

This clone was observed once. This chain links TRBV7-2 with TRBJ1-5; D unresolved. The germline V and J ends were trimmed by 4 bases and 3 bases, with 13 bases remaining between them. The germline gives CDR1 SGHTA, CDR2 FQGNSA. This CDR3 is built from 15 residues. CDR3 DNA: TGTGCCAGCAGCTCCGTAATGGGGTTCAATCAGCCCCAGCATTTT. As protein: CASSSVMGFNQPQHF. Together with reference TRBV7-2 and TRBJ1-5, the CDR3 gives the full variable domain: GAGVSQSPSNKVTEKGKDVELRCDPISGHTALYWYRQSLGQGLEFLIYFQGNSAPDKSGLPSDRFSAERTGGSVSTLTIQRTQQEDSAVYLCASSSVMGFNQPQHFGDGTRLSIL.

The chain recombines TRBV2 with TRBJ2-7; a possible D gene is TRBD1 (6 bases). V lost 2 bases to trimming and J lost 2 bases, with 10 bases between them. This CDR3 contains 14 residues. Germline CDR1 reads SNHLY; CDR2 reads FYNNEI. The CDR3 bases are TGTGCCAGCAGTGAAATAACAGGGACCTACGAGCAGTACTTC. It encodes CASSEITGTYEQYF. The whole variable domain, filled in from reference TRBV2 and TRBJ2-7, reads EPEVTQTPSHQVTQMGQEVILRCVPISNHLYFYWYRQILGQKVEFLVSFYNNEISEKSEIFDDQFSVERPDGSNFTLKIRSTKLEDSAMYFCASSEITGTYEQYFGPGTRLTVT.